This TCR beta chain was identified during a study of T cells after yellow fever vaccination (dated by TCRdb to between 2019 and 2020). With regard to the full study: Libraries from fractions with low cell numbers were prepared with the SMART-Seq v4 Ultra Low Input RNA kit. To track T-cell clones before and after primary and booster YFV17D yellow fever vaccination, bulk TCR alpha and beta repertoires were sequenced longitudinally. Two healthy male donors, one aged 18 to 30 and one aged 30 to 40 years, were included in the cohort. Blood samples were taken at several timepoints before and after primary and secondary immunization, and bulk PBMC replicates and cell subsets were isolated. Study-level results and caveats: A small share of clonotypes occurred in both CD4 and CD8 compartments, likely arising from convergent recombination. Because only two donors were included in the study, the extent to which the findings can be generalized is limited. Computational filtering was needed because FACS-sorted repertoires could contain abundant contaminating clonotypes from the bulk population. After the booster, most of the clones that had expanded following primary vaccination were detected again (approximately 95% of CD4 and around 87% of CD8), which suggests that memory was broadly maintained. Compared with the primary T-cell response, the secondary T-cell response was weaker but faster, peaking on day 5 rather than day 15.

Instrument on record: Illumina NovaSeq 6000. Synthesis of TCR cDNA relied on 5'RACE template switching, a step that introduced a universal primer site along with unique molecular identifiers. cDNA synthesis was primed from both the TCR alpha and TCR beta constant segments. Library amplification involved two PCR steps, and the second step added sample barcodes and sequencing adapters. Sequencing of the libraries was done on either Illumina HiSeq 2500 (2x100 bp) or NovaSeq (2x150 bp). The study's processing was this. Demultiplexing of reads and collapsing into UMI consensus sequences were performed with MIGEC, and V(D)J alignment was carried out with MiXCR. Vaccine-responding clonotypes were identified with edgeR using replicate PBMC samples, with FDR below 0.01 and a log2 fold change above 5 up to day 15 being required. CD4 or CD8 identity was assigned to each bulk clonotype according to whether the clonotype was present at higher abundance in the sequenced CD4 repertoire or the sequenced CD8 repertoire. TCRdb itself trimmed the public reads at Q25 with fastp, ran MiXCR and retained productive beta chains. Entries are consolidated by CDR3 protein sequence, retaining the most common genes and DNA. TCRdb's processing, not the authors', yielded these V and J calls. The sample yields 400,000 or so distinct CDR3 sequences; around 20% were counted once. Roughly 19% of the sample comes from the top ten.

About this clonotype itself: Its antigen has not been determined. The record has no base qualities; no much larger clone is one base away.

In the paper's terms, the treatment or condition label means: live attenuated yellow fever vaccine strain. At every blood-draw timepoint, two biological replicates of bulk PBMCs were collected. PBMCs were isolated from peripheral blood using a standard Ficoll-Paque protocol. TriZol was used to extract RNA from bulk PBMCs, from CD4 and CD8 fractions, and from dextramer-positive and dextramer-negative fractions. The sequencing used PBMCs, collected before the yellow fever booster vaccination. The origin of this receptor is a man younger than 35 who received the YFV17D yellow fever vaccine.

The CDR3 loop reads CASSLPPGGSYNEQFF. The DNA sequence follows: TGTGCCAGCAGCCTGCCTCCCGGGGGCTCCTACAATGAGCAGTTCTTC. The rearranged chain carries TRBV6-5 and TRBJ2-1; tentative D gene TRBD2, with 6 bases matching. The germline V gene encodes CDR1 MNHEY and CDR2 SVGAGI. The V end loses 6 bases and the J end loses 0 bases, and a stretch of 15 bases separates them. From cysteine to phenylalanine, the CDR3 is 16 amino acids long. The sequence is cut down to CDR3 DNA, 48 bases in frame from base 1.